The clone carrying this T cell receptor (beta chain) appeared a few times. Antigen specificity is unknown. The protocol was immunoSEQ multiplex PCR, while the TCRdb copy is restricted to in-frame clones and leaves out a portion. The data hold about 92,000 clones, with roughly 93% observed a single time. The CDR3 has 17 amino acids. Germline V CDR1 and CDR2: SGHTA, FQGNSA. The V end lost 1 base, the J end lost 0 bases, and 13 bases lay between the germline ends. This specimen belongs to a study of T cell responses to AZD1222 COVID-19 vaccine. The study, taken as a whole, reports: The study sampled repertoires only after the peak T cell response. It should be noted that donors were predominantly white British and more often female, and clonal diversity was possibly underestimated.

The clonotype comes from an adult in good health. The sequencing used peripheral blood, collected on day 0 of AZD1222 vaccination. This chain uses TRBV7-2 with TRBJ2-1; D not certain. The CDR3, as DNA: TGTGCCAGCAGCTTAGAAGTTAGTCAGAGCTCCTACAATGAGCAGTTCTTC. Its protein is CASSLEVSQSSYNEQFF.